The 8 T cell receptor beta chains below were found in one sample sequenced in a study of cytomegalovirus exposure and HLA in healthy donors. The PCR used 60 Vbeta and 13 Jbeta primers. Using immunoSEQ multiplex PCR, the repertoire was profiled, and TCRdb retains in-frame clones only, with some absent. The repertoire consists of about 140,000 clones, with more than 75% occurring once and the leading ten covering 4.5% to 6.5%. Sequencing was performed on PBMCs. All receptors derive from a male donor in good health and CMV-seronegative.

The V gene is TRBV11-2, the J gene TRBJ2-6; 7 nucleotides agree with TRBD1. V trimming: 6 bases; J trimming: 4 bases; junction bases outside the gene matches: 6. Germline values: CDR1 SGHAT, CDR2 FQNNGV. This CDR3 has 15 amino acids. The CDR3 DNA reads TGTGCCAGCAGACCTAGGGGGCTCGGGGCCAACGTCCTGACTTTC. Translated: CASRPRGLGANVLTF.

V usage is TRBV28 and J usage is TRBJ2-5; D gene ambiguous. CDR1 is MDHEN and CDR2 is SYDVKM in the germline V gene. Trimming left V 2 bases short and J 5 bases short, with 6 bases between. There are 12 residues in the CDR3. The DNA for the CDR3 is TGTGCCAGCAGTTTAGCTCAGGAGACCCAGTACTTC. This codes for CASSLAQETQYF.

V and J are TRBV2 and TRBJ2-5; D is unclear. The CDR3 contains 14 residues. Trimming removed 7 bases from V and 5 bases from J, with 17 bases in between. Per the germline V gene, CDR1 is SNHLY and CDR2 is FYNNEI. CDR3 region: CASKSFAGVETQYF. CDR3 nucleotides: TGTGCCAGCAAGAGTTTCGCAGGTGTCGAGACCCAGTACTTC.

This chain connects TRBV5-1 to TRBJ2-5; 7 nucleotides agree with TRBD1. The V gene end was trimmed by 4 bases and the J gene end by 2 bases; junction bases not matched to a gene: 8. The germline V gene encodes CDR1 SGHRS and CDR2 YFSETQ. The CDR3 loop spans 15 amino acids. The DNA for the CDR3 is TGCGCCAGCAGCGCGACGGGACAGACTCAAGAGACCCAGTACTTC. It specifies CASSATGQTQETQYF.

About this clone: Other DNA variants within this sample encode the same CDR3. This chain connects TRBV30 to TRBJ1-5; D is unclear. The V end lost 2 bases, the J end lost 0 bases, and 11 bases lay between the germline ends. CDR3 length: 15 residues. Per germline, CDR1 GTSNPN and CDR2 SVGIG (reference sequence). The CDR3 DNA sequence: TGTGCCTGGAGTACCACAACAGTTAGCAATCAGCCCCAGCATTTT. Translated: CAWSTTTVSNQPQHF. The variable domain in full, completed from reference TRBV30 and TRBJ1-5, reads SQTIHQWPATLVQPVGSPLSLECTVEGTSNPNLYWYRQAAGRGLQLLFYSVGIGQISSEVPQNLSASRPQDRQFILSSKKLLLSDSGFYLCAWSTTTVSNQPQHFGDGTRLSIL.

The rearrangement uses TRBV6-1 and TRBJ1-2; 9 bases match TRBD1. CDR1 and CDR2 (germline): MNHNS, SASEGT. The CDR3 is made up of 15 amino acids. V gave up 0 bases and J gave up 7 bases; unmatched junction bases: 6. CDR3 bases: TGTGCCAGCAGTGAAGCACCGGGACAGGGTTTTGGCTACACCTTC. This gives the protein CASSEAPGQGFGYTF.

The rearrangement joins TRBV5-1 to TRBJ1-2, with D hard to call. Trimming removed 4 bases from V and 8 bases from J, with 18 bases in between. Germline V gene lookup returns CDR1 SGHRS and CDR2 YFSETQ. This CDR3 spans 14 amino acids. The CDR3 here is CASSPGHGGSGYTF. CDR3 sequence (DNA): TGCGCCAGCAGCCCCGGCCATGGCGGTTCGGGCTACACCTTC.

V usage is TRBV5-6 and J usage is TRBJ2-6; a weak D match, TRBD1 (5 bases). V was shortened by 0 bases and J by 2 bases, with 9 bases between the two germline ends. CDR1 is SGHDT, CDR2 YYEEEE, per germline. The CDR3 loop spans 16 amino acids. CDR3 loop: CASSLGRGAGANVLTF. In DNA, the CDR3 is TGTGCCAGCAGCTTGGGTAGGGGCGCTGGGGCCAACGTCCTGACTTTC.